This T cell receptor beta chain was sequenced for a study of graft-versus-host responses after intestinal transplantation (dated by TCRdb to about 2021). For the wider study: Multivisceral, liver-intestinal, or isolated intestinal transplants were received by the recipients. A peak of at least 4% donor T cells among recipient peripheral blood mononuclear cells was the definition used for donor T cell macrochimerism. To identify alloreactive clones, pre-transplant mixed lymphocyte reaction products were sequenced and then compared with unstimulated pre-transplant donor and recipient T cells. Graft-versus-host and host-versus-graft alloreactive T cell clones were tracked in the graft, circulation and bone marrow after intestinal transplantation using bulk TCR-beta CDR3 sequencing. Samples from a few later patients were sequenced in-house on an Illumina MiSeq with MiXCR processing rather than by the commercial service. A cohort of roughly 25 intestinal transplant recipients, including one retransplant, was enrolled, and a few patients lacking pretransplant specimens were excluded. Every recipient was given anti-thymocyte globulin induction, followed by around three years of maintenance tacrolimus and steroids. On the study overall, not on this receptor specifically: Early after transplant, peak levels of circulating GvH clones were found to be associated with declines in HvG clones. GvH clones were found in recipient bone marrow, and some of the GvH clones appeared earlier in ileal mucosa or blood, which is consistent with an intestinal mucosal origin. The relatively low number and heterogeneity of intestinal transplant patients limited the conclusions. High GvH to HvG T cell clonal ratios were observed in the allografts of patients with donor T cell macrochimerism.

The time point label of this sample denotes: cells obtained before transplantation from donor or recipient. CD3+CD4+ and CD3+CD8+ populations were FACS-sorted from unstimulated pre-transplant donor and recipient cells taken from spleen or lymph nodes. The method behind the library was the immunoSEQ multiplex PCR assay. For most patients, genomic DNA was isolated with the Qiagen DNeasy Blood and Tissue Kit and shipped frozen to Adaptive Biotechnologies for TCR sequencing. High-throughput TCR-beta CDR3 sequencing of genomic DNA from most patients was performed by Adaptive Biotechnologies. Turning to the authors' computational methods: TCR sequencing data were retrieved from Adaptive's ImmunoSEQ software for 18 patients, whereas three other patients were processed with MiXCR and VDJtools. To correct CD4 versus CD8 sorting errors, any sequence found in both subsets at a frequency ratio below 5:1 was removed. CDR3 nucleotide sequences shared between donor and recipient were removed because the origin of such sequences could not be assigned. At least 2-fold expansion over unstimulated cells and a minimum CFSE-low frequency of 0.002% (template counts) or 0.001% (read counts) were required for clones to be classified as alloreactive. Clones detected in sequenced pre-transplant spleen, lymph node, or MLR CFSE-low populations of the donor or recipient were defined as mappable. Cumulative frequency of alloreactive clones was calculated as a percentage of all sequences weighted by copy number. TCRdb holds this immuneACCESS table with in-frame rearrangements only. Some clones are missing; in checked studies, unresolved V genes explain under half, and the rest has no known cause. The DNA gave D and trimming, while V, J and clone size come from that table. The sample table contains about 88,000 clones; only one count was recorded for about nine tenths of them. Of the sample, 0.095% to 0.11% falls within the top ten clones.

Comment on this clone: Its antigen has not been determined. Per-nucleotide qualities are absent, and no much larger clonotype sits a single base away.

The CDR3 has 12 amino acids, counting the end cysteine and phenylalanine. Only CDR3 DNA remains: 36 bases, in frame from the first base. For CDR1 and CDR2, the germline V gene (reference sequence) lists SEHNR and FQNEAQ. V loses 0 bases, J loses 12 bases, and the germline ends lie 11 bases apart. Recombination connected TRBV7-9 to TRBJ1-1; there is no confident call for the D gene. This TCR derives from a human donor who received an intestinal transplant. Material: unstimulated CD4+ T cells sorted from spleen or lymph node cells, obtained before intestinal transplant. The bases are TGTGCCAGCAGCTTAGCGCGAGAAGAGACTTTCTTT. Its amino acids are CASSLAREETFF.